This entry lists 10 T cell receptor beta chains sequenced from one sample in a study of T cell responses to AZD1222 COVID-19 vaccine. Sequenced by immunoSEQ multiplex PCR; TCRdb stores in-frame clones only, minus some. The profile shows approximately 44,000 clones, 80% of them singletons. Sequences were derived from peripheral blood, sampled on day 0 of AZD1222 vaccination. The source of these receptors is an adult in good health.

The chain employs TRBV5-6 and TRBJ1-1, with D unresolved. CDR3 length equals 15 residues. Germline lookup yields CDR1 SGHDT and CDR2 YYEEEE. The germline V and J ends were trimmed by 1 base and 0 bases, with 10 bases remaining between them. CDR3 loop: CASSLRLILNTEAFF. In DNA form, the CDR3 reads TGTGCCAGCAGCTTGAGGCTGATTTTGAACACTGAAGCTTTCTTT. The whole variable domain, filled in from reference TRBV5-6 and TRBJ1-1, reads DAGVTQSPTHLIKTRGQQVTLRCSPKSGHDTVSWYQQALGQGPQFIFQYYEEEERQRGNFPDRFSGHQFPNYSSELNVNALLLGDSALYLCASSLRLILNTEAFFGQGTRLTVV.

The rearrangement uses TRBV29-1 and TRBJ2-6, with D unresolved. V lost 3 bases, J lost 0 bases, and 6 bases lay in between. Germline assignment: CDR1 SQVTM and CDR2 ANQGSEA. This CDR3 region has 14 residues. The CDR3 region is CSVDVGSGANVLTF. The CDR3 region has the DNA TGCAGCGTTGACGTAGGCTCTGGGGCCAACGTCCTGACTTTC.

The chain employs TRBV24-1 and TRBJ2-3, with TRBD1 matching over 7 bases. Germline loops: CDR1 KGHDR, CDR2 SFDVKD. V was pared by 9 bases and J by 0 bases, with 8 bases of the junction left unmatched. The CDR3 has 15 residues. The chain's CDR3 is CATGDSFPSTDTQYF. The CDR3 DNA reads as TGTGCCACCGGGGACAGCTTTCCTAGCACAGATACGCAGTATTTT.

In the case of this clone: The same CDR3 also results from other DNA sequences found in this sample. The J gene is TRBJ1-2, the V gene TRBV28; TRBD1 agrees at 7 bases. V lost 5 bases to trimming and J lost 4 bases; unmatched junction nucleotides: 1. This CDR3 spans 12 amino acids. Germline CDR1 reads MDHEN; CDR2 reads SYDVKM. CDR3 sequence (DNA): TGTGCCAGCAGTGGGACAGTCTATGGCTACACCTTC. Amino acid sequence: CASSGTVYGYTF.

The chain recombines TRBV28 with TRBJ2-2, with 12 bases fitting TRBD1. The germline V gene has CDR1 MDHEN and CDR2 SYDVKM. Trimming took 5 bases from V and 7 from J; bases not matched to a gene: 5. The CDR3 has 15 amino acids. The CDR3 region is CASSGRDRGHGELFF. CDR3 in DNA: TGTGCCAGCAGTGGCCGGGACAGGGGGCACGGGGAGCTGTTTTTT.

This clone has only a few counts. The rearrangement uses TRBV6-5 and TRBJ1-1; D unresolved. V gave up 2 bases and J gave up 0 bases, with 4 bases separating them. Germline V gene data show CDR1 as MNHEY and CDR2 as SVGAGI. The CDR3 loop spans 13 amino acids. CDR3 in DNA: TGTGCCAGCAGTTACCAGGTGAACACTGAAGCTTTCTTT. Amino acid sequence: CASSYQVNTEAFF.

V is TRBV6-1 and J is TRBJ2-7; D gene unclear. From germline, CDR1 is MNHNS and CDR2 SASEGT. This CDR3 spans 14 amino acids. The ends were cut back, 2 bases at V and 2 bases at J, with 10 bases in the middle. This CDR3 reads CASSETPVPYEQYF. DNA of the CDR3: TGTGCCAGCAGTGAAACCCCAGTTCCCTACGAGCAGTACTTC.

This clone was detected a few times. This chain connects TRBV7-2 to TRBJ2-2, with D possibly TRBD1 on 6 matching bases. There are 14 residues in the CDR3. Germline CDR1 and CDR2: SGHTA and FQGNSA. The ends were cut back, 3 bases at V and 5 bases at J, with 10 bases in the middle. Written as DNA, the CDR3 is TGTGCCAGCAGCTTTAACAGGGATACCGGGGAGCTGTTTTTT. It yields the protein CASSFNRDTGELFF. Using reference TRBV7-2 and TRBJ2-2 for the parts outside the CDR3, the full variable domain is GAGVSQSPSNKVTEKGKDVELRCDPISGHTALYWYRQSLGQGLEFLIYFQGNSAPDKSGLPSDRFSAERTGGSVSTLTIQRTQQEDSAVYLCASSFNRDTGELFFGEGSRLTVL.

CDR3 nucleotides: TGTGCCAGCAGTCCGGGTTACAATGAGCAGTTCTTC. Amino acid sequence: CASSPGYNEQFF. The chain couples TRBV2 to TRBJ2-1; D ambiguous. The V end lost 5 bases, the J end lost 4 bases, and 6 bases lay between the germline ends. The germline V gene has CDR1 SNHLY and CDR2 FYNNEI. The CDR3 has 12 residues.

The V and J genes are TRBV11-1 and TRBJ2-7; weak D call: TRBD1 (6 bases). This CDR3 is built from 15 residues. The V gene's germline CDR1 is SGHAT and CDR2 FQDESV (reference sequence). Trimming took off 5 bases at V and 4 bases at J, with 18 bases between the two ends. The CDR3 DNA sequence: TGTGCCAGCAGCCCCCCGGGGCAGGGGCCGTACGAGCAGTACTTC. Translation gives CASSPPGQGPYEQYF. Together with reference TRBV11-1 and TRBJ2-7, the CDR3 gives the full variable domain: EAEVAQSPRYKITEKSQAVAFWCDPISGHATLYWYRQILGQGPELLVQFQDESVVDDSQLPKDRFSAERLKGVDSTLKIQPAELGDSAMYLCASSPPGQGPYEQYFGPGTRLTVT.